This T cell receptor beta chain was retrieved from a study of metastatic and nonmetastatic thyroid tumors. TCRdb redid the clone calls on the PCR reads using MiXCR. The top ten clones hold more than 8% of a sample with tens of thousands of clones, roughly 25% of them seen once. Thyroid surgery had not been preceded by any treatment in any patient. The CDR3 loop spans 15 amino acids. Trimming pared 3 bases from V and 8 bases from J, leaving 17 bases between. This TCR was sampled from a female donor with papillary thyroid cancer or a benign thyroid nodule (not recorded which). Some clones in this sample may be carry-over from other donors' samples. The chain is built from TRBV12-3 or TRBV12-4 and TRBJ2-1; D is perhaps TRBD2 (7 bases). Sequencing was carried out using blood. The CDR3 bases are TGTGCCAGCAGTTTGGGGGGGGGCGCAGACGATGAGCAGTTCTTC. It codes for CASSLGGGADDEQFF.